A single TCR beta chain is shown here with its context. Its antigen is unknown. This entry is derived from a study of cytomegalovirus exposure and HLA in healthy donors. Study results and caveats: Cytomegalovirus status, reportedly, was diagnosed with high specificity and sensitivity by the classifier. A missense DCLRE1C variant was associated with V- and J-gene trimming of TCR beta chains in a later analysis, and an independent cohort replicated the association.

CDR1 is MDHEN and CDR2 is SYDVKM in the germline V gene. The CDR3 runs to 15 residues. V gave up 6 bases and J gave up 3 bases; unmatched junction bases: 9. PCR involved 60 Vbeta and 13 Jbeta primers. Some clones are missing from TCRdb's copy, which holds only in-frame ones; the method was immunoSEQ multiplex PCR. The data hold more than 110,000 clones, with roughly 77% observed a single time. This sequence joins TRBV28 and TRBJ1-1; 8 bases map to TRBD1. The sample taken for sequencing was PBMCs. The sequence was obtained from a man aged 30 to 39 in good health and CMV-seronegative. Here the CDR3 reads CASRESGGEDTEAFF. DNA for the CDR3: TGTGCCAGCAGGGAATCAGGGGGCGAAGACACTGAAGCTTTCTTT.